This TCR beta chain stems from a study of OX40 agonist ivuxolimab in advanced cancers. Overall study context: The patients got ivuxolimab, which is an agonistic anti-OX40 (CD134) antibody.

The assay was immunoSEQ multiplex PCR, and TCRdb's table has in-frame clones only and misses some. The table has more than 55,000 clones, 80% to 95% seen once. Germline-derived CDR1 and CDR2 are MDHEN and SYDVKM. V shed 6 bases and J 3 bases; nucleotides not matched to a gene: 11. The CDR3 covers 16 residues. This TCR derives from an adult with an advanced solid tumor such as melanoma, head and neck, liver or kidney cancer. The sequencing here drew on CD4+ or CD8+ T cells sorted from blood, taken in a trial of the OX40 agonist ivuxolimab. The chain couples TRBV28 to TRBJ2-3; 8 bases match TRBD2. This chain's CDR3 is CASSYPRGGGTDTQYF. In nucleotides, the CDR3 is TGTGCCAGCAGCTACCCCCGGGGGGGAGGAACAGATACGCAGTATTTT.